The clone carrying this T cell receptor (beta chain) appeared many times. Its antigen remains unknown. Fresh peripheral blood, under 13 ml, was the source of the PBMCs. The sample belongs to a study of T cells in Graves' hyperthyroidism and ophthalmopathy. Findings and caveats of the study: Ophthalmopathy was separated from stable hyperthyroidism by a 13 V-J model.

Germline V gene data show CDR1 as SNHLY and CDR2 as FYNNEI. The CDR3 consists of 15 residues. V lost 3 bases and J lost 0, with 9 bases in between. The TCR beta CDR3 regions underwent amplification using RNA transcripts as the source. With the HTBI primer set, the TCR CDR3 went through a first round of RT-PCR. TCRdb reprocessed the multiplex PCR reads via MiXCR and lists one record per CDR3 protein. The sample records around 350,000 distinct CDR3 sequences, over 15% being singletons. This receptor was identified in a woman aged 18-29 years with Graves' hyperthyroidism. The sample comprised blood. The chain uses TRBV2 and TRBJ1-3; unclear D gene. The CDR3 sequence is CASSDVVRSGNTIYF. The CDR3 DNA follows: TGTGCCAGCAGTGATGTCGTCCGCTCTGGAAACACCATATATTTT.